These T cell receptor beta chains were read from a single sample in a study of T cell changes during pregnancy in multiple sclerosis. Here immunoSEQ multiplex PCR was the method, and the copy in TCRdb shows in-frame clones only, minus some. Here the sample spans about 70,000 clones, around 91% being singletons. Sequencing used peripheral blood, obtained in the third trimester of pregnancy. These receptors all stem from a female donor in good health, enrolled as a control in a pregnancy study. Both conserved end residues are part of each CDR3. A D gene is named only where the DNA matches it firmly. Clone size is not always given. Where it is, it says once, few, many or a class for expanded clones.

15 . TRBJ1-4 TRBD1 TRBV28 TGTGCCAGCAGTTTTCTACAGGGGTTGGTGGAAAAACTGTTTTTT CASSFLQGLVEKLFF
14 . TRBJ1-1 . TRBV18 TGTGCCAGCTCACACGGTTCGGGGATTACTGAAGCTTTCTTT CASSHGSGITEAFF
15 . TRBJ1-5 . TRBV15 TGTGCCACCAGCGCTATGACAGAGAGCAATCAGCCCCAGCATTTT CATSAMTESNQPQHF
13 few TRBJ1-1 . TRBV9 TGTGCCAGCAGCGTAGAGGGGTACACTGAAGCTTTCTTT CASSVEGYTEAFF
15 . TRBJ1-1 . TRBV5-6 TGTGCCAGCAGCTTGGTGCGGAATATGAACACTGAAGCTTTCTTT CASSLVRNMNTEAFF
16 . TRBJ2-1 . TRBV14 TGTGCCAGCAGCCAAGATCTACGGAAGACCAACCGACTAGAGTTCTTC CASSQDLRKTNRLEFF
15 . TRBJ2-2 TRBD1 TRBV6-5 TGTGCCAGCAGTTACGAGGGGGCAAGCACCGGGGAGCTGTTTTTT CASSYEGASTGELFF
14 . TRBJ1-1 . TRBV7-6 TGTGCCAGCAGCTTATCGGACATGAACACTGAAGCTTTCTTT CASSLSDMNTEAFF
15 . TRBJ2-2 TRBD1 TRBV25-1 TGTGCCAGCACTGGGACAGGGGAGAGGTCCGGGGAGCTGTTTTTT CASTGTGERSGELFF
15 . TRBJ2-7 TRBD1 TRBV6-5 TGTGCCAGCAGTAAGGACAGGGGCTCTTCCTACGAGCAGTACTTC CASSKDRGSSYEQYF
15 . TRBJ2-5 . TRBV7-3 TGTGCCAGCAGCTTAAGGCTAGCAGCCGGGGAGACCCAGTACTTC CASSLRLAAGETQYF
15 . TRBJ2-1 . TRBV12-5 TGTGCTAGTGGTTTGGACCCAGGGGTCTCGAATGAGCAGTTCTTC CASGLDPGVSNEQFF
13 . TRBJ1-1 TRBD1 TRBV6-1 TGTGCCAGCAGGACGGACAGGGACACTAAAGCTTTCTTT CASRTDRDTKAFF
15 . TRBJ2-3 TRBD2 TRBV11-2 TGTGCCAGCAGCTTAGATCCTAGCGGGCCCGCGGCGCAGTATTTT CASSLDPSGPAAQYF
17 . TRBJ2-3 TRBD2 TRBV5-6 TGTGCCAGCAGCCAACCCTGGTCTAGCGGGGGAGCCGATACGCAGTATTTT CASSQPWSSGGADTQYF
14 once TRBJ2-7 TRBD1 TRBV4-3 TGCGCCAGCAGCCAAGATCGACAGGGCTACGAGCAGTACTTC CASSQDRQGYEQYF
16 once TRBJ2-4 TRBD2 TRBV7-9 TGTGCCAGCAGCTTTAGGAGCGGGGGGCCCCAAAACATTCAGTACTTC CASSFRSGGPQNIQYF
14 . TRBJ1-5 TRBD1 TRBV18 TGTGCCAGCTCACTGGGACAGGGCGAGCAGCCCCAGCATTTT CASSLGQGEQPQHF
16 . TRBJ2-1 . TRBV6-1 TGTGCCAGCAGTGAAGCTTCCTCAGGGTGGAACAATGAGCAGTTCTTC CASSEASSGWNNEQFF
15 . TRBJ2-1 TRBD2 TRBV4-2 TGTGCCAGCAGCCAACTTGGGGGGGTGTACAATGAGCAGTTCTTC CASSQLGGVYNEQFF
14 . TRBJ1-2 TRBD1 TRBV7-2 TGTGCCAGCAGCAATTATCCGGGACAGAACGGCTACACCTTC CASSNYPGQNGYTF
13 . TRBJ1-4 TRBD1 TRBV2 TGTGCCAGCTGGACAGGGATGGAGGAAAAACTGTTTTTT CASWTGMEEKLFF
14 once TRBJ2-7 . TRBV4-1 TGCGCCAGCAGCCAAGCCTCAGGGGTCTACGAGCAGTACTTC CASSQASGVYEQYF
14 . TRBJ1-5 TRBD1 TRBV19 TGTGCCAGTAGTATCAGGGGGCCGGGGCAGCCCCAGCATTTT CASSIRGPGQPQHF
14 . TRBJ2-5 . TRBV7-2 TGTGCCAGCAGCTTAGCTGGGAGTGGGGAGACCCAGTACTTC CASSLAGSGETQYF
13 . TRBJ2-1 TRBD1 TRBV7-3 TGTGCCAGCAGCTTGGACAGGCTAAATGAGCAGTTCTTC CASSLDRLNEQFF
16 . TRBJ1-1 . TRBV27 TGTGCCAGCAGTGCATACAGGGTAAGGGGGAACACTGAAGCTTTCTTT CASSAYRVRGNTEAFF
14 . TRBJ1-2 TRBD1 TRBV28 TGTGCCAGCAGTTCACCGACAGGGGGCTATGGCTACACCTTC CASSSPTGGYGYTF
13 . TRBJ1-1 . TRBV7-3 TGTGCCAGCAGTCGCTCAGGGTCCACTGAAGCTTTCTTT CASSRSGSTEAFF
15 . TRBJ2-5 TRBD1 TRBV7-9 TGTGCCAGCAGCTTAGCGACAGGGGTAGGGGAGACCCAGTACTTC CASSLATGVGETQYF
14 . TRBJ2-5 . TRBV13 TGTGCCAGCAGCTTAAGGGAGGATCGAGAGACCCAGTACTTC CASSLREDRETQYF
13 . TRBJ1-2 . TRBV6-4 TGTGCCAGCAGCGATGGGGAGAGCTATGGCTACACCTTC CASSDGESYGYTF
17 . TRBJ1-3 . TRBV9 TGTGCCAGCAGCGTAGAAGCCAGGCCAAATTTGGGAAACACCATATATTTT CASSVEARPNLGNTIYF
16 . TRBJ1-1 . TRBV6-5 TGTGCCAGCAGTTACACCCAGGGCACGATCCATAATGAAGCTTTCTTT CASSYTQGTIHNEAFF
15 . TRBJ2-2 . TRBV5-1 TGCGCCAGCAGCTTGCCCACTTCGAACACCGGGGAGCTGTTTTTT CASSLPTSNTGELFF
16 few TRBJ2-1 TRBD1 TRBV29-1 TGCAGCGTTGATGGGCTACAGGGGGCATCGGTTAATGAGCAGTTCTTC CSVDGLQGASVNEQFF
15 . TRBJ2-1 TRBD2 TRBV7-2 TGTGCCAGCAGCTTAACTAGCGGGGGGGCCAATGAGCAGTTCTTC CASSLTSGGANEQFF
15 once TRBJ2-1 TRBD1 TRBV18 TGTGCCAGCTCACCCTGGGACAGGGTCAACAATGAGCAGTTCTTC CASSPWDRVNNEQFF
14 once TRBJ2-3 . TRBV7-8 TGTGCCAGCTCCCGGCTAGCTTGGACAGATACGCAGTATTTT CASSRLAWTDTQYF
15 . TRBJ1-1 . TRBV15 TGTGCCACCAGCAGGCCCAGGGCCCTGAACACTGAAGCTTTCTTT CATSRPRALNTEAFF
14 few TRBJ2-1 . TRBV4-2 TGTGCCAGCAGCCTAAACCCAGAACGGGACTCACAGTTCTTC CASSLNPERDSQFF
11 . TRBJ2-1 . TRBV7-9 TGTGCCAGCAGCTTTTCAGATGAGCAGTTCTTC CASSFSDEQFF
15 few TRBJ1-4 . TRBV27 TGTGCCAGCAGTACGCGACACGACACTAATGAAAAACTGTTTTTT CASSTRHDTNEKLFF
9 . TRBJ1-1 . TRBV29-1 TGCAGCGTTGACGGGGGAGCTTTCTTT CSVDGGAFF
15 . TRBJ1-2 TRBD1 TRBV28 TGTGCCATCTCACTACGGGAGGGGGCAGGCTATGGCTACACCTTC CAISLREGAGYGYTF
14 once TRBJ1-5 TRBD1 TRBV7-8 TGTGCCAGCAGCCGAGGACAGGGTCATCAGCCCCAGCATTTT CASSRGQGHQPQHF
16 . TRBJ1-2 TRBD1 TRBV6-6 TGTGCCAGCAGTCTCAGGGGGCCTCCGACTAACTATGGCTACACCTTC CASSLRGPPTNYGYTF
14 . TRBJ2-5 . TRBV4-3 TGCGCCAGCAGCCAAGATCAACAGAGAGAGACCCAGTACTTC CASSQDQQRETQYF
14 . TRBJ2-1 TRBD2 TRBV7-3 TGTGCCAGCAGCCGGACTAGCGGGGGGATAGAGCAGTTCTTC CASSRTSGGIEQFF
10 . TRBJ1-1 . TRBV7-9 TGTGCCAGCGGACACCTGGAAGCTTTCTTT CASGHLEAFF
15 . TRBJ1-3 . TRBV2 TGTGCCAGCTTACACGGGGTTAGCTCTGGAAACACCATATATTTT CASLHGVSSGNTIYF
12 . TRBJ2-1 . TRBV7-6 TGTGCCAGCAGCCACCCAGGCAATGAGCAGTTCTTC CASSHPGNEQFF
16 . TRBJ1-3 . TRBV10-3 TGTGCCATCAGTGAAGTATGGAGGGGCTCAGGAAACACCATATATTTT CAISEVWRGSGNTIYF
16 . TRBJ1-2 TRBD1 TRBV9 TGTGCCAGCAGCCACGGATGGGAGGAGGGGGCGAGGGGCTACACCTTC CASSHGWEEGARGYTF
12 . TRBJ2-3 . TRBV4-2 TGTGCCAGCAGCCAAGGGAGGGATACGCAGTATTTT CASSQGRDTQYF
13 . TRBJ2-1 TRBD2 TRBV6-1 TGTGCCAGCAGACTAGCGGGGAGCTATGAGCAGTTCTTC CASRLAGSYEQFF
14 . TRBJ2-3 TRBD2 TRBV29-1 TGCAGCGTTTTAGCGGGGGGGAGCACAGATACGCAGTATTTT CSVLAGGSTDTQYF
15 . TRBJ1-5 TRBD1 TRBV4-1 TGCGCCAGCAGTCCTTCGGACAGGGCCAATCAGCCCCAGCATTTT CASSPSDRANQPQHF